This TCR beta chain is drawn from a study of T-cell reconstitution after alpha-beta-depleted transplantation in children (dated by TCRdb to 2016 to 2017). Turning to the overall study: T-cell immune reconstitution after TCRalphabeta/CD19-depleted allogeneic hematopoietic cell transplantation in children was quantitatively tracked in the study by means of TCR repertoire profiling.

This clonotype occurred many times. Its cognate antigen has yet to be identified. No base quality values were provided; no much bigger clone lies one nucleotide off. The germline ends are 7 bases apart after V is trimmed by 0 bases and J by 2 bases. CDR1 LGHNA and CDR2 YNFKEQ are derived from the germline V gene. The CDR3 sequence holds 14 residues, the cysteine and phenylalanine included. Just CDR3 DNA is preserved here, 42 bases in frame from base 1. The library was built by means of PCR. The instrument given in TCRdb is Illumina HiSeq 2500. TCR libraries were prepared with molecular barcoding, using unique molecular identifiers to normalize TCRbeta repertoire quantification. Starting from the raw public reads, TCRdb applied fastp trimming at Q25, assembled clones with MiXCR and retained in-frame beta chains. Identical CDR3 proteins give one entry, which carries the most common genes and DNA. Present in this sample are around 490,000 distinct CDR3 sequences, around 10% of which were seen just once. 14% of the sample goes to the ten largest clones.

The sample's treatment or condition label is to be understood as: allogeneic hematopoietic cell transplantation with graft depleted of TCRalphabeta T cells and CD19 B cells. The transplant recipients were children given TCRalphabeta/CD19-depleted allogeneic hematopoietic cell grafts. Results the study describes overall, beyond this receptor: The frequencies of hyperexpanded clones fell over the following months, and after one year, T-cell counts and TCRbeta diversity were mostly attributed to newly produced T cells. In some patients, the high TCRbeta diversity seen at day 60 was put down to recipient T cells and intrathymic progenitors that had survived conditioning. Apparently early alphabetaT-cell count recovery about two months after transplant reportedly relied on only several hundred rapidly expanded clones derived from non-depleted graft cells.

The sequences come from PBMCs, mostly from graft donor cells, collected 180 days after TCRalphabeta/CD19-depleted stem cell transplant. This TCR was sampled from a female patient aged 2 to 10 who had a stem cell transplant for aplastic anemia, so the T cells may come from the graft donor. This receptor chain uses TRBV4-2 and TRBJ1-2; the D gene lacks a confident call. The CDR3 corresponds to CASSQDPKNYGYTF. The nucleotide sequence reads as follows: TGTGCCAGCAGCCAAGACCCGAAGAACTATGGCTACACCTTC.